Each of the 24 T cell receptor beta chains below was sequenced from the same sample in a study of Ad26.COV2.S vaccination and SARS-CoV-2 variants. Libraries were prepared by immunoSEQ multiplex PCR; TCRdb keeps only in-frame clonotypes and omits some of them. Of roughly 300,000 clones listed, around nine tenths are singletons. Treatment described: some 19 received Ad26.COV2.S at low or high dose, single or two shots; 5 received placebo; per-sample allocation not given. At day 63 after the first vaccine or placebo injection, samples were drawn. This specimen was peripheral blood, taken in a trial of Ad26.COV2.S vaccine versus placebo. The receptors come from a person aged 18-60 years who received the Ad26.COV2.S COVID-19 vaccine or a placebo.

The J gene is TRBJ1-5, the V gene TRBV19, with 7 bases identical to TRBD1. The ends lost 3 bases at V and 3 bases at J; junction bases unmatched: 5. The CDR3 runs 15 residues. Germline values: CDR1 LNHDA, CDR2 SQIVND (reference sequence). The CDR3 sequence: CASSMGGQTNQPQHF. In nucleotides, the CDR3 is TGTGCCAGTAGTATGGGGGGACAGACCAATCAGCCCCAGCATTTT. Full variable domain (missing parts from reference TRBV19 and TRBJ1-5): DGGITQSPKYLFRKEGQNVTLSCEQNLNHDAMYWYRQDPGQGLRLIYYSQIVNDFQKGDIAEGYSVSREKKESFPLTVTSAQKNPTAFYLCASSMGGQTNQPQHFGDGTRLSIL.

The chain combines TRBV2 with TRBJ2-7; 10 nucleotides agree with TRBD1. V was pared by 3 bases and J by 13 bases, with 9 bases of the junction left unmatched. Per the germline V gene, CDR1 is SNHLY and CDR2 is FYNNEI. CDR3 length: 13 residues. CDR3 DNA: TGTGCCAGCAGTGAGGGGTCCCGGGACAGGGGTTACTTC. Translated, it gives CASSEGSRDRGYF.

The V gene is TRBV18, the J gene TRBJ2-3, with D unclear. The germline CDR1 and CDR2 sequences are KGHSH and LQKENI. The CDR3 consists of 13 residues. V lost 2 bases, J lost 5 bases, and 8 bases lay in between. The CDR3, as DNA: TGTGCCAGCTCACCATCCGGGCTAGATACGCAGTATTTT. It specifies CASSPSGLDTQYF.

This sequence joins TRBV7-3 and TRBJ1-2, with 10 bases identical to TRBD1. Germline trimming cut 5 bases from V and 7 bases from J; bases unmatched to any gene: 10. Germline CDR1 reads SGHTA; CDR2 reads FQGTGA. The CDR3 length is 15 residues. The chain's CDR3 is CASSTSGTGVVGYTF. DNA for the CDR3: TGTGCCAGCAGCACTTCCGGGACAGGGGTGGTTGGCTACACCTTC.

The genes are TRBV5-6 and TRBJ1-1; 10 bases are shared with TRBD1. After removal of 4 bases from V and 12 bases from J, the junction contained 6 bases not matched to a gene. Germline V gives CDR1 SGHDT, CDR2 YYEEEE. The CDR3 is made up of 12 amino acids. The CDR3 DNA follows: TGTGCCAGCAGCCTTCCGGGACAGGGGTCTTTCTTT. It is translated as CASSLPGQGSFF.

This chain joins TRBV28 and TRBJ2-2; 8 bases fit TRBD2. CDR1 is MDHEN, CDR2 SYDVKM, per germline. The CDR3 has 15 residues. The V gene end was trimmed by 3 bases and the J gene end by 6 bases; junction bases not matched to a gene: 6. The CDR3 loop reads CASSFWTSIPGELFF. CDR3 bases: TGTGCCAGCAGTTTCTGGACTAGCATCCCCGGGGAGCTGTTTTTT.

The rearrangement uses TRBV13 and TRBJ2-1; no firm D call. Per the germline V gene, CDR1 is PRHDT and CDR2 is FYEKMQ (reference sequence). The CDR3 extends over 14 amino acids. Trimming shortened V by 4 bases and J by 8 bases, and 15 bases separated the two germline ends. CDR3 DNA sequence: TGTGCCAGCAGCTCGCTGCTTCCTAGTGATGAGCAGTTCTTC. Its protein product is CASSSLLPSDEQFF.

The V gene is TRBV20-1, the J gene TRBJ2-2; D is ambiguous. CDR1 and CDR2 from the germline V gene are DFQATT and SNEGSKA (reference sequence). This CDR3 region has 11 residues. V shed 3 bases and J shed 5 bases, with 4 bases lying between them. The CDR3, as DNA: TGCAGTGCTAGGGTTACCGGGGAGCTGTTTTTT. It translates to CSARVTGELFF.

This chain links TRBV5-1 with TRBJ2-5; no definite D call. From germline, CDR1 is SGHRS and CDR2 YFSETQ. This CDR3 contains 11 residues. V lost 4 bases and J lost 3, with 4 bases in between. Here the CDR3 DNA reads TGCGCCAGCAGCATAGAAGAGACCCAGTACTTC. As protein: CASSIEETQYF.

This clone turned up a few times. V usage is TRBV28 and J usage is TRBJ1-5; 7 bases match TRBD1. V gave up 4 bases and J gave up 3 bases; unmatched junction bases: 6. The germline V gene encodes CDR1 MDHEN and CDR2 SYDVKM. CDR3 length: 15 amino acids. The CDR3 loop is CASSSPQGFNQPQHF. For the CDR3, the DNA is TGTGCCAGCAGTTCCCCACAGGGGTTCAATCAGCCCCAGCATTTT.

The V call is TRBV7-2, the J call TRBJ2-5, with TRBD2 matching 9 bases. Germline V gene sequence: CDR1 SGHTA, CDR2 FQGNSA. The CDR3 contains 14 residues. J gave up 3 bases and V 1 base, and 0 bases lay outside the gene matches. The CDR3 loop reads CASSLGLAEETQYF. As DNA, the CDR3 is TGTGCCAGCAGCTTAGGACTAGCGGAAGAGACCCAGTACTTC.

This sequence joins TRBV24-1 and TRBJ1-2; tentative D call: TRBD1 (5 bases). The germline CDR1 and CDR2 sequences are KGHDR and SFDVKD. Trimming took 4 bases from V and 4 from J, leaving 15 bases between them. The CDR3 has 15 residues. CDR3 protein: CATSDNTGMSYGYTF. Here the CDR3 DNA reads TGTGCCACCAGTGACAACACAGGAATGAGCTATGGCTACACCTTC.

The chain has TRBV3-1 (or the pseudogene TRBV3-2) and TRBJ2-2; TRBD2 matches 8 bases. Losses at the gene ends were 3 bases for V and 7 bases for J; bases not matched to a gene: 4. CDR3 size: 14 residues. Per germline, CDR1 LGHDT and CDR2 YNNKEL (reference sequence). The DNA for the CDR3 is TGTGCCAGCAGCCACTCCGGGGGGGGCGGGGAGCTGTTTTTT. It is translated as CASSHSGGGGELFF.

This chain links TRBV9 with TRBJ1-4; 8 nucleotides agree with TRBD1. V shed 0 bases and J 1 base; nucleotides not matched to a gene: 8. In germline, CDR1 is SGDLS, CDR2 YYNGEE. This CDR3 has 18 amino acids. CDR3 nucleotide sequence: TGTGCCAGCAGCGTAGTACCAGGGGGCGCTGGAACTAATGAAAAACTGTTTTTT. Encoded protein: CASSVVPGGAGTNEKLFF.

Notes on this clone: The identical CDR3 is also encoded by other nucleotide sequences in the sample. V and J are TRBV27 and TRBJ1-4; 9 bases align to TRBD1. V lost 6 bases, J lost 8 bases, and 7 bases stayed unmatched. The CDR3 spans 14 residues. Germline values: CDR1 MNHEY, CDR2 SMNVEV (reference sequence). The CDR3 nucleotides read TGTGCCAGCAGCCCCGGGACAGGGTCCGAAAAACTGTTTTTT. Translated, it gives CASSPGTGSEKLFF.

The chain is built from TRBV10-2 and TRBJ2-7; 9 bases are a match to TRBD2. The CDR3 has 16 residues. The V gene's germline CDR1 is WSHSY and CDR2 SAAADI. Trimming cost V 6 bases and J 0 bases; bases outside gene matches: 9. CDR3 nucleotide sequence: TGCGCCAGCAGGACAAGCGGGGGGCGAAGCTCCTACGAGCAGTACTTC. It codes for CASRTSGGRSSYEQYF.

This clone was counted between two and nine times. The chain carries TRBV4-1 and TRBJ2-2; no firm D call. Germline V lookup: CDR1 MGHRA, CDR2 YSYEKL. The CDR3 contains 12 residues. Trimming took off 0 bases at V and 7 bases at J, with 3 bases between the two ends. The CDR3 is CASSQELGELFF. CDR3 nucleotides: TGCGCCAGCAGCCAAGAGCTCGGGGAGCTGTTTTTT.

The rearrangement links TRBV29-1 to TRBJ2-1; 10 nucleotides agree with TRBD2. The germline CDR1 and CDR2 sequences are SQVTM and ANQGSEA. The CDR3 is 13 amino acids. With V trimmed by 7 bases and J by 7 bases, 7 bases remained unmatched. CDR3 amino acids: CSARLAGVNEQFF. The CDR3, as DNA: TGCAGCGCACGGCTAGCGGGAGTTAATGAGCAGTTCTTC.

The gene calls are TRBV19 and TRBJ1-2; the D is unclear. Between the trimmed V and J ends, which lost 5 bases and 4 bases, there was a span of 17 bases. This CDR3 contains 15 residues. Germline V CDR1 and CDR2: LNHDA, SQIVND (reference sequence). CDR3 sequence (DNA): TGTGCCAGTAGTGGCTCGGCCCAGTCAGGCTATGGCTACACCTTC. It is translated as CASSGSAQSGYGYTF.

The rearrangement links TRBV29-1 to TRBJ2-3, with D unclear. V was shortened by 1 base and J by 1 base, with 12 bases between the two germline ends. CDR1 is SQVTM and CDR2 is ANQGSEA in the germline V gene. CDR3 size: 15 residues. This chain's CDR3 is CSVEAMGSGTDTQYF. CDR3 nucleotide sequence: TGCAGCGTTGAAGCCATGGGATCAGGCACAGATACGCAGTATTTT.

The chain carries TRBV19 and TRBJ1-6; D is unresolved. The CDR3 sequence is 13 residues long. The germline V gene has CDR1 LNHDA and CDR2 SQIVND (reference sequence). Trimming took 6 bases from V and 10 from J, leaving 13 bases between them. The CDR3 sequence: CASSSNPGSPLHF. The CDR3 nucleotides are TGTGCCAGTAGCAGCAACCCGGGATCACCCCTCCACTTT.

The V call is TRBV29-1, the J call TRBJ2-3, with D perhaps matching TRBD1 (6 bases). Germline loops: CDR1 SQVTM, CDR2 ANQGSEA. There are 15 residues in the CDR3. With 4 bases removed from V and 4 bases from J, the gap between germline ends came to 18 bases. CDR3 protein: CSVGHGQQGADTQYF. The CDR3 DNA sequence: TGCAGCGTTGGCCATGGTCAACAGGGAGCAGATACGCAGTATTTT.

This sequence joins TRBV14 and TRBJ1-2; TRBD1 is a possible D gene (5 bases). Germline assignment: CDR1 SGHDN and CDR2 FVKESK. This CDR3 has 14 amino acids. Trimming pared 4 bases from V and 4 bases from J, leaving 13 bases between. The CDR3: CASSLNPGTYGYTF. In DNA form, the CDR3 reads TGTGCCAGCAGCCTAAATCCTGGGACCTATGGCTACACCTTC.

The chain has TRBV28 and TRBJ1-2, with 8 nucleotides matching TRBD1. This CDR3 contains 14 residues. Germline CDR1 MDHEN, CDR2 SYDVKM. V dropped 11 bases and J dropped 6; count of bases not matched to a gene: 14. DNA for the CDR3: TGTGCCGTCAGCTCAGGGGGCTATGTGGATGGCTACACCTTC. Its protein is CAVSSGGYVDGYTF.